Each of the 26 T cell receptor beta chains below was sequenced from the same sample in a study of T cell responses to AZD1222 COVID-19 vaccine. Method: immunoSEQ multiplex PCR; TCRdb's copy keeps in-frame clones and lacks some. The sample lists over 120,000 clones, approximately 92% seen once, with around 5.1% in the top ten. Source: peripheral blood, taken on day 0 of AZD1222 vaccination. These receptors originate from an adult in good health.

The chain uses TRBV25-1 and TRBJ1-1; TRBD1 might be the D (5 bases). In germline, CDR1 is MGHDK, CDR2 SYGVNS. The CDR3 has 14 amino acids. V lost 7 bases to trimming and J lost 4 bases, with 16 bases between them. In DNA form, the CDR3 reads TGTGCCAGCAACCCGGGGCCCCTGACCACTGAAGCTTTCTTT. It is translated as CASNPGPLTTEAFF. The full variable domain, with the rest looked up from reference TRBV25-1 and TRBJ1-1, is EADIYQTPRYLVIGTGKKITLECSQTMGHDKMYWYQQDPGMELHLIHYSYGVNSTEKGDLSSESTVSRIRTEHFPLTLESARPSHTSQYLCASNPGPLTTEAFFGQGTRLTVV.

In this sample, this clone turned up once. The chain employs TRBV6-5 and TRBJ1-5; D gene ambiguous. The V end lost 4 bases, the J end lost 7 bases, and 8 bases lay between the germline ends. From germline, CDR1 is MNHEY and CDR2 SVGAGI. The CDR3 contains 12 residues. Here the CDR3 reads CASSLHGQPQHF. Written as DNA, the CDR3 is TGTGCCAGCAGTTTACATGGGCAGCCCCAGCATTTT.

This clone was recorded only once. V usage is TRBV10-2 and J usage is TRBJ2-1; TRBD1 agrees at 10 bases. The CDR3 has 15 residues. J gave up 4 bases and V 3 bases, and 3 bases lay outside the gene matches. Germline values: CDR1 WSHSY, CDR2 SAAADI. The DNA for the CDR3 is TGCGCCAGCAGTGAATGGGACAGGGGTTACAATGAGCAGTTCTTC. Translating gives CASSEWDRGYNEQFF.

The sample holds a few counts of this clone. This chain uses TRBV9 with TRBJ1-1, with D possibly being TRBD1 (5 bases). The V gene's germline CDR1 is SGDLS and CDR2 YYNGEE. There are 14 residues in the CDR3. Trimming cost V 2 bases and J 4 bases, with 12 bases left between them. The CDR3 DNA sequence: TGTGCCAGCAGCGTCACGATCGGGGGCACTGAAGCTTTCTTT. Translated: CASSVTIGGTEAFF.

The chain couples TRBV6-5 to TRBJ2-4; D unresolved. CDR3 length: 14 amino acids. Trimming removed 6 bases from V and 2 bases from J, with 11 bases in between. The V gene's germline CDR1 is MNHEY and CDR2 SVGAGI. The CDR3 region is CASRLSASKNIQYF. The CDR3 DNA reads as TGTGCCAGCAGACTCAGCGCGTCCAAAAACATTCAGTACTTC.

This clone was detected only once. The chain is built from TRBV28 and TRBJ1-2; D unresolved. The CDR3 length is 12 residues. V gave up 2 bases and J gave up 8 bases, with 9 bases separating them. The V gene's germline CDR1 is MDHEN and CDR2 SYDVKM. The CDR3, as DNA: TGTGCCAGCAGTTTAGAGGGAAGGGGCTACACCTTC. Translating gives CASSLEGRGYTF.

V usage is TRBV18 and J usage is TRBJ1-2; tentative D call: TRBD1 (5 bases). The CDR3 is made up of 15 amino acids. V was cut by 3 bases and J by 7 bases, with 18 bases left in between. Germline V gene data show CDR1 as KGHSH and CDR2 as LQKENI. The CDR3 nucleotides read TGTGCCAGCTCACCTTTACCAGTTAGGGGATTTGGCTACACCTTC. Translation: CASSPLPVRGFGYTF.

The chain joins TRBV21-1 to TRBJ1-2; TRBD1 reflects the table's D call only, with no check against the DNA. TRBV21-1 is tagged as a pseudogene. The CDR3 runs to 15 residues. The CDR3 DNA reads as TGTGCCAGTGGGCTCCTTTGGTATGGTCTCTATGGCTACACCTTC. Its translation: CASGLLWYGLYGYTF.

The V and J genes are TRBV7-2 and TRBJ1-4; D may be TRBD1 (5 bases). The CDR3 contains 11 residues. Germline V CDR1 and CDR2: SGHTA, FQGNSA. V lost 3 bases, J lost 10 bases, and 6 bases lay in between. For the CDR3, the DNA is TGTGCCAGCAGCTTGGGGGGAAAACTGTTTTTT. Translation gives CASSLGGKLFF.

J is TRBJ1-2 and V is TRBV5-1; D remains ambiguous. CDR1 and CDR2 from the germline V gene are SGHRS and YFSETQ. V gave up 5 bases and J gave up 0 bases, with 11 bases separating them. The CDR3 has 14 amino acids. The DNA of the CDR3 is TGCGCCAGCAGTCGGGGTGGGACTAACTATGGCTACACCTTC. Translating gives CASSRGGTNYGYTF.

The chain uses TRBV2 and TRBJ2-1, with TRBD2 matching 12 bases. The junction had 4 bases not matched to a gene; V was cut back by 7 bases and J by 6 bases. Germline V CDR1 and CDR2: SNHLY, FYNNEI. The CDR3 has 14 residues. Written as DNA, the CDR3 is TGTGCCAGCACCAGGACTAGCGGGGTCAATGAGCAGTTCTTC. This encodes CASTRTSGVNEQFF.

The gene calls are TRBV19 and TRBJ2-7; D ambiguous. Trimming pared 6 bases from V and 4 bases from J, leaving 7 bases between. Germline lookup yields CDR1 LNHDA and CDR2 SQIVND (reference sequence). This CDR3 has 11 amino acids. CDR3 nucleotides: TGTGCCAGTAGGAGAGGTTACGAGCAGTACTTC. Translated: CASRRGYEQYF.

The CDR3 sequence is CASSEFGVSEAFF. CDR3 DNA sequence: TGTGCCAGCAGTGAGTTCGGAGTTTCTGAAGCTTTCTTT. The chain joins TRBV11-3 to TRBJ1-1, with D uncertain. V lost 6 bases to trimming and J lost 6 bases, with 14 bases between them. Germline lookup yields CDR1 SGHNT and CDR2 YENEEA. There are 13 residues in the CDR3.

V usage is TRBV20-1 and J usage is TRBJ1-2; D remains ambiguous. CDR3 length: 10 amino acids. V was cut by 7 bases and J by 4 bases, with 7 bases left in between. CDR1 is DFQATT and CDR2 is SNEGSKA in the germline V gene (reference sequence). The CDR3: CSVGFYGYTF. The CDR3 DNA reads TGCAGTGTAGGGTTCTATGGCTACACCTTC.

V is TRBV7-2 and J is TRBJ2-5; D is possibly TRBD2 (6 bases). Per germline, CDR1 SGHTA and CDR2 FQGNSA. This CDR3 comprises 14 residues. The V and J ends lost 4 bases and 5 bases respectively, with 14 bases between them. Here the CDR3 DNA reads TGTGCCAGCAGCTCCGGGACTCCAAGGGAGACCCAGTACTTC. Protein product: CASSSGTPRETQYF.

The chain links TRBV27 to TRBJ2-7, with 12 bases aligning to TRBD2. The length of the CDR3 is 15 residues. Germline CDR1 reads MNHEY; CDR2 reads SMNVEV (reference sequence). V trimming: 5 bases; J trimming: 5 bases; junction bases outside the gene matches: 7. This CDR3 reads CASSPLGLAGHEQYF. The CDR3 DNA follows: TGTGCCAGCAGTCCTTTAGGACTAGCGGGACACGAGCAGTACTTC.

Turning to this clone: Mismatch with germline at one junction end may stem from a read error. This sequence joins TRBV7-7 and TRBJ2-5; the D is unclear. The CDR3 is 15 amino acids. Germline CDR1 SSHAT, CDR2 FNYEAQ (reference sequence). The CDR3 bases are TGTGCTAGCAGCTTAGCACGTGGCGGCCAAGAGACCCAGTACTTC. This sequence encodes CASSLARGGQETQYF.

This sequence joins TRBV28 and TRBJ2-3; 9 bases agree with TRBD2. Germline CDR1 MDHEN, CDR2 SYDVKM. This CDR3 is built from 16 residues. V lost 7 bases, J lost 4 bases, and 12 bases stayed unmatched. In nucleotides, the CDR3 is TGTGCCAGCAACTCCCACTCAGCGGGGGGCCCAGATACGCAGTATTTT. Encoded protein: CASNSHSAGGPDTQYF.

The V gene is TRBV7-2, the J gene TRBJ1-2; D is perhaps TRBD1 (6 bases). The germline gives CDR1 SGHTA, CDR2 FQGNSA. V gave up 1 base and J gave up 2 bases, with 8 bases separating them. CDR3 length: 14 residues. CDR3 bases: TGTGCCAGCAGCTTAGTGGGGACAAACTATGGCTACACCTTC. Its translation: CASSLVGTNYGYTF.

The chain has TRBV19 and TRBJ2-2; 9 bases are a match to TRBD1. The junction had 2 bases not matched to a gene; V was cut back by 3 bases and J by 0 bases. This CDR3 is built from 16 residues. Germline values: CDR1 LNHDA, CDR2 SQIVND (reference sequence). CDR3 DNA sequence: TGTGCCAGTAGTATCGGGACAGGGCCGAACACCGGGGAGCTGTTTTTT. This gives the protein CASSIGTGPNTGELFF.

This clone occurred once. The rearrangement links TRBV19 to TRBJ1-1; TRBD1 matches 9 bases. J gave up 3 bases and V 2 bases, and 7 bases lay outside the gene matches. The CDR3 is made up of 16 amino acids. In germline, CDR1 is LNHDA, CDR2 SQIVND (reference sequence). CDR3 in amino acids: CASSIIGTGRYTEAFF. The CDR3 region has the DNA TGTGCCAGTAGTATAATAGGGACAGGGAGGTACACTGAAGCTTTCTTT.

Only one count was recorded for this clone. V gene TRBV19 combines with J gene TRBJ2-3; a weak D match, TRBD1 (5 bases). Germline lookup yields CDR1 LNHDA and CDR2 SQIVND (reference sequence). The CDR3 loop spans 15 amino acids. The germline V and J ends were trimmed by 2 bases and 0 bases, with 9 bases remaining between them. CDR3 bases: TGTGCCAGTAGTATAACAGGTCTAAGCACAGATACGCAGTATTTT. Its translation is CASSITGLSTDTQYF.

The CDR3 DNA sequence: TGTGCCAGCCTACCCGGAGGGGGCTCCTTTTACAATGAGCAGTTCTTC. Translation: CASLPGGGSFYNEQFF. The chain links TRBV28 to TRBJ2-1, with D perhaps matching TRBD1 (7 bases). Looked up from germline, CDR1 is MDHEN and CDR2 is SYDVKM. This CDR3 has 16 residues. V lost 8 bases and J 4 bases, leaving 21 bases between the germline ends.

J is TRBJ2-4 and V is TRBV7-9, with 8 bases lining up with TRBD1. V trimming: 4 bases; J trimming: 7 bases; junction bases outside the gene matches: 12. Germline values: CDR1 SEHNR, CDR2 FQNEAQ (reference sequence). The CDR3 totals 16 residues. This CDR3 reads CASSSGTGTAYNIQYF. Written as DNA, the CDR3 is TGTGCCAGCAGCTCCGGGACAGGAACGGCCTATAACATTCAGTACTTC.

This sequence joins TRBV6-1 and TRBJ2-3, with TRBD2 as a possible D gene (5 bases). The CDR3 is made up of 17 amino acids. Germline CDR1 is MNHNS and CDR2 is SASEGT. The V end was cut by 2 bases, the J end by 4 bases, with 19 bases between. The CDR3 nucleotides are TGTGCCAGCAGTGAATCGGTTTTTGGGCTAGCCTCAGATACGCAGTATTTT. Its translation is CASSESVFGLASDTQYF.

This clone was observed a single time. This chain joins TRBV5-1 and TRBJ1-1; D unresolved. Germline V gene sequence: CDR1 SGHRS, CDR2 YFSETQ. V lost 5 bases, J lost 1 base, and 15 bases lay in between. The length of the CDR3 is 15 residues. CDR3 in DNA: TGCGCCAGCAGTTTGACGGTTGGAAGGAACACTGAAGCTTTCTTT. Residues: CASSLTVGRNTEAFF.